This T cell receptor (beta chain) derives from a study of blood T cell repertoires in COVID-19. Study-wide background: Some COVID-19 samples were acute and others convalescent; all came from the United States, Italy and Spain. T cells, B-cell-depleted T cells, or PBMCs supplied cDNA or gDNA.

The authors' processing: Amplification of reference gene primers provided the estimated nucleated cell counts. This table comes from immunoSEQ multiplex PCR, and its TCRdb copy is limited to in-frame clones, with some not included. Clone size and the V and J calls come from that table; the DNA yielded D and trimming. The sample lists tens of thousands of clones; about 83% were seen once. Trimming pared 4 bases from V and 2 bases from J, leaving 13 bases between. CDR3 length: 15 amino acids. CDR1 is SGHRS, CDR2 YFSETQ, per germline. The V and J genes are TRBV5-1 and TRBJ1-3, with TRBD1 as a possible D gene (6 bases). The TCR sequence derives from a man aged 70 or older with acute or convalescent COVID-19. The sample taken for sequencing was peripheral blood. The CDR3: CASSVAGTTGNTIYF. The CDR3 coding sequence is TGCGCCAGCAGCGTCGCTGGGACAACTGGAAACACCATATATTTT.